The rows below give T cell receptor beta chains drawn from one sample of a study of cytomegalovirus exposure and HLA in healthy donors. Sequencing used immunoSEQ multiplex PCR; TCRdb keeps in-frame clones, though not all of them. The sample shows around 210,000 clones, 70% to 90% of them seen only once. The specimen sequenced was PBMCs. These receptors all stem from a girl aged 2 to 9 in good health and CMV-seronegative. CDR3s include the opening cysteine and the closing phenylalanine or tryptophan. Fields, in order: J gene, V gene, CDR3 length, D gene, CDR3 protein. A D gene is named only where the DNA matches it firmly.

TRBJ2-4 TRBV13 18 - CASSLRGLRNLAKNIQYF
TRBJ1-2 TRBV29-1 12 - CSIEWGRAGYTF
TRBJ2-7 TRBV19 15 - CASSIGGGDPYEQYF
TRBJ2-7 TRBV5-1 13 - CASSSPSSYEQYF
TRBJ1-1 TRBV7-7 13 - CASSLSENTEAFF
TRBJ2-1 TRBV5-1 17 TRBD1 CASSGPSDRGHYNEQFF
TRBJ2-1 TRBV6-5 12 TRBD1 CASSFRGNEQFF
TRBJ1-6 TRBV6-5 16 TRBD1 CASSYSPTGMNSPLHF
TRBJ2-5 TRBV19 16 TRBD2 CASSEGGLAGFETQYF
TRBJ1-2 TRBV14 15 - CASSQRQVGDYGYTF
TRBJ2-7 TRBV10-3 15 TRBD2 CAISGGAGGAYEQYF
TRBJ2-1 TRBV7-9 13 - CASSLAQGRPKFF